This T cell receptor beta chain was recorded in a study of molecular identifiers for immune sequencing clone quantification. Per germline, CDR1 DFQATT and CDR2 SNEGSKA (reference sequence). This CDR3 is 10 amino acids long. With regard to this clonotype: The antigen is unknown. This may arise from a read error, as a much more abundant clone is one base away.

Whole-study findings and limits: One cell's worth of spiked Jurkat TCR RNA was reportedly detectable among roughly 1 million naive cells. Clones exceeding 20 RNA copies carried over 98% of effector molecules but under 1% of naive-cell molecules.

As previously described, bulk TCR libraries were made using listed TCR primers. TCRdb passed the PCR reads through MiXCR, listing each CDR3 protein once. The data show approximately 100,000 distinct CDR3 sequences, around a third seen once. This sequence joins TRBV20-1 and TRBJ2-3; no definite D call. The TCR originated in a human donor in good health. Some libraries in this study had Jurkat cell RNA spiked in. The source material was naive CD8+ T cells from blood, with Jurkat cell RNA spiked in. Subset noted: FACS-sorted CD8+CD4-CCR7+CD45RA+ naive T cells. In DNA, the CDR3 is TGCAGTGCTACCCTGAACACGCTGTATTTT. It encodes CSATLNTLYF.